The text below deals with one T cell receptor (beta chain). Antigen: not known. Amplification used 60 Vbeta primers and 13 Jbeta primers. Source study methods: Approximately 11 million of tens of millions of unique TCR beta chains were shared, per a later count. Assay used: immunoSEQ multiplex PCR; TCRdb lists only in-frame clones, some missing. V, J and clone size reflect that table, while D and trimming were determined from the DNA. The sample data list 130,000 to 150,000 clones. These data belong to a study of cytomegalovirus exposure and HLA in healthy donors. Study context: Out of 150 million to 200 million T cells, an earlier analysis found about 120 million unique TCR beta sequences in total. Study findings and constraints: Later on, an analysis tied around 17,000 TCR beta sequences to HLA alleles at 0.05 false discovery rate.

This clonotype was sampled from a woman between 45 and 65 years old in good health and CMV-seronegative. Sequenced: PBMCs.

CDR3 nucleotides: TGTGCCACCAGCAGAGGGGGGACAGGGGGCACTGAAGCTTTCTTT. Protein sequence: CATSRGGTGGTEAFF. V is TRBV15 and J is TRBJ1-1; TRBD1 matches 11 bases. The CDR3 contains 15 residues. With 1 base clipped from V and 4 bases from J, the junction kept 2 bases outside the gene matches. Germline CDR1 and CDR2: LNHNV and YYDKDF (reference sequence).